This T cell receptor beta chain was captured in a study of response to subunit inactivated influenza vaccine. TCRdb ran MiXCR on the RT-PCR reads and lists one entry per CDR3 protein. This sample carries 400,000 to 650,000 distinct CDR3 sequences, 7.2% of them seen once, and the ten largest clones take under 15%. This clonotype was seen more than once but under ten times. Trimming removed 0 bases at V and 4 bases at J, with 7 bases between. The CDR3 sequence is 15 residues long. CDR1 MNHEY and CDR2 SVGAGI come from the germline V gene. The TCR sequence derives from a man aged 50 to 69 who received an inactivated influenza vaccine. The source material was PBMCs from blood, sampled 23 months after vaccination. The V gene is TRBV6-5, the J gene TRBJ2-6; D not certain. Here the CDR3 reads CASSYSSWGANVLTF. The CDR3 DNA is TGTGCCAGCAGTTACTCGTCCTGGGGGGCCAACGTCCTGACTTTC.